Included here is one T cell receptor beta chain sequence, with context. Its antigen is unknown. Per-base quality was not reported, and no clone a single base away is much larger than it. Library preparation employed the immunoSEQ multiplex PCR assay. For the multiplex PCR, a mixture combining 60 forward primers for TCR Vbeta segments and 13 reverse primers for TCR Jbeta segments was used. The CDR3 region of rearranged TCR beta genes was amplified from genomic DNA by a multiplex PCR assay. The Illumina HiSeq System was used to sequence the amplified TCR beta libraries as 87-base-pair reads. The authors' analysis ran thus. A later analysis tallied roughly 78 million unique TCR beta chains across the 666 repertoires, and some 10 million of those chains were shared by two or more donors. Raw reads were error-corrected and collapsed into unique sequences with a nearest-neighbor algorithm that merged closely related sequences to remove PCR and sequencing errors. To assign V, D and J gene segments, CDR3 sequences were aligned to IMGT reference sequences. For a sequence to be retained, a match of at least six nucleotides to both a V gene segment and a J gene segment was required. Rearrangements were classified as productive when the CDR3 lacked stop codons and remained in frame with V and J, and all other rearrangements were classified as non-productive. CDR3 was defined according to IMGT convention as the region running from the second conserved V-encoded cysteine to the conserved J-encoded phenylalanine. In an earlier analysis of around 570 of the donors, sequences lacking an unambiguous match to a single V gene segment were excluded. An earlier analysis of 587 of the donors classified V segments as functional when productive rearrangements were above 56.7% and as segregating when the standard deviation between donors was above 5%. A statistical classification framework was developed to diagnose cytomegalovirus status using the catalog of TCR beta chain sequences. V and J gene assignment, in a later analysis, came from comparing TCR nucleotide sequences with IMGT/GENE-DB human TR gene sequences. Using the TCRdist pipeline, a later analysis assigned CDR3 sequences along with most-parsimonious VDJ recombination scenarios. A later analysis defined each TCR beta chain by its CDR3 amino acid sequence plus V-gene family, and excluded reads lacking a unique V-gene family. As a way to deal with suspected cross-contamination and a sequencing artifact, a later analysis dropped 450 to 700 nucleotide sequences that were highly shared and had low generation probability. A later analysis calculated a clonal expansion index for each public chain from normalized within-repertoire ranks of inferred template counts. Generation probabilities in a later analysis came from a VDJ recombination model fitted to out-of-frame rearrangements, and those results were checked against IGoR. A later analysis scored TCR-TCR, TCR-HLA and TCR-CMV co-occurrence with hypergeometric tests, applying a repertoire-size bias correction to TCR pairs. To estimate false discovery rates, a later analysis permuted the HLA or CMV assignments 20 times. In a later analysis, co-occurring TCRs were grouped using DBSCAN, and TCRdist sequence similarity was added for clustering within HLA-allele-positive subsets. For co-occurrence clustering, repertoires with fewer than 30,000 or more than 120,000 public chains were excluded, along with a handful of repertoires with anomalous nucleotide sharing. TCRdb took over this immuneACCESS table, retaining in-frame rearrangements with V and J assigned. Such tables are incomplete; in checked studies, under half of the missing clones stem from an unresolved V gene, and the remainder is unexplained. V and J calls and clone size come straight from that table; D and trimming were deduced from the DNA. The sample table holds nearly 110,000 clones, of which over 75% were seen once. More than 3% of the sample lies in the top ten.

V gives up 7 bases and J gives up 7 bases, and the segment between their germline ends measures 26 bases. Taken from cysteine to phenylalanine, the CDR3 has 17 residues. Just the 51-base CDR3 DNA is kept, in frame starting at base 1. The germline V gene gives CDR1 as SGHTA and CDR2 as FQGNSA. The sample belongs to a study of cytomegalovirus exposure and HLA in healthy donors (dated by TCRdb to about 2017). Study-level background: According to an earlier analysis of 587 of the donors, about 179 million T cells yielded over 100 million unique TCR beta sequences and about 300 Gb of sequence data. Roughly 300 gigabases of sequencing data and 70 million to 100 million unique TCR sequences made up an early release that covered around 640 HLA-typed donors. Of the 350 to 450 genotyped donors, around 81% fell in the genetic ancestry cluster associated with self-reported Caucasian donors. The aim of the study was to test whether cataloging public T cell receptors could identify signatures of past pathogen exposure. The T cell repertoires of some 700 subjects were profiled by immunosequencing and related to cytomegalovirus serostatus. Besides the first cohort of hundreds of subjects, a separate validation cohort made up of 90 to 150 different subjects was used. To predict cytomegalovirus infection status, the study brought together high-throughput TCR immunosequencing, statistical association of individual TCRs with disease status, and machine learning. In a later analysis, previously published TCR beta repertoires from hundreds of donors were re-analyzed and high-resolution HLA genotyping was added so that TCR occurrence patterns could be studied. In the later analysis, no new phenotypic data were used to find candidate immune exposures; instead, reliance was placed on TCR beta sequences and their occurrence across donors. In an earlier analysis of about 590 of the donors, high-throughput TCR beta sequencing was used to judge whether each TCR beta V gene segment behaved as functional or pseudogenic. Donor age, sex, ethnicity and CMV serostatus were compiled together with the repertoire data. A later genetic analysis used genome-wide SNP genotypes for about 55% of the 666 donors, treating that subset as a discovery cohort. All discovery cohort repertoires had been generated using a single sequencing platform. HLA typing included class I and class II loci at four-digit resolution. The number of donors typed differed by locus, with 629-630 for A, B, C, DRB1 and DQB1, around 500 for DQA1, 600 to 610 for DPA1, and approximately 470 for DPB1. Because of strong linkage in the cohort, a handful of DR-DQ haplotypes were treated as single units for association and clustering. Among some 400 genotyped donors of the cohort, an average of roughly 230,000 unique TCR beta nucleotide sequences was sequenced per donor, of which 15% to 20% were non-productive.

Points the paper makes about the study in general: In a later analysis, HLA-associated TCR beta chains were found to be more clonally expanded and to have lower generation probabilities than equally common non-associated chains. In a later analysis, some 17,000 TCR beta sequences were associated with specific HLA alleles at a false discovery rate of 0.05. It was suggested by the authors that the approach could potentially be generalized to other disease states and immunological phenotypes. A cluster of highly shared sequence variants was judged likely to be a technical artifact of the sequencing pipeline. Sequencing depth was assumed to be roughly uniform across donors in the presence/absence analyses, though that assumption may not hold. Several of the top co-occurrence clusters appeared to be linked to parvovirus B19, influenza, CMV and Epstein-Barr virus, according to a later analysis. The classifier was reported to diagnose cytomegalovirus status with high specificity and sensitivity in both the original and validation cohorts. In this cohort, only TCR beta chains were sequenced, and detectable features were limited by the absence of alpha or paired-chain data. A later analysis found that TCR association rates varied across HLA loci, with DRB1 alleles showing the most associated TCRs and HLA-C alleles the fewest. Broadly in line with IMGT annotations, most TCR beta V segments showed up in productive rearrangements about 87% or about 30% of the time in an earlier analysis of several hundred of the donors. In a later analysis, most CMV-associated TCR beta chains were found to appear HLA-restricted, with HLA associations seemingly driven largely by CMV exposure. In the study, around 150 TCR beta chains were listed as associated with cytomegalovirus. Correlated functional status among segregating V segments might be attributable to linkage disequilibrium, but an unknown experimental factor could not be ruled out. Most TCR sequences were seen in very few donors, while some public TCRs were found in many individuals. A further reported finding was that TCR beta sequences accurately predicted the HLA-A and HLA-B alleles for most subjects in the first cohort. Immune exposure information for the cohort was limited to CMV serostatus. Compared with the 666-donor mean, donors in an Asian-associated ancestry cluster had fewer N-insertions in productive TCRs, according to a later genetic analysis. HLA typing was unavailable for some donors at each locus, so association tests used only the typed subset. Some IMGT-functional V segments, including TRBV6-2 and TRBV6-3, could not be told apart with the 87-base-pair reads, so those segments were excluded. Approximately 16 rarely observed V segments, including chromosome 9 orphons, were excluded from the earlier analysis of about 500 of the donors because counts were too low. When HLA alleles, especially DR and DQ, strongly co-occurred, TCR associations were difficult to assign to individual alleles. In vitro tests confirmed that a few of the cytomegalovirus-associated TCR beta chains recognize cytomegalovirus antigens. A later genetic analysis associated a missense DCLRE1C variant with V-gene and J-gene trimming of TCR beta chains, and an independent cohort replicated the association.

In total, fewer than 750 healthy bone marrow donors made up the cohort. At the time of sampling, every cohort member was nominally healthy, though immune exposures that went unrecorded were likely present. The donor tested CMV seronegative, placing the donor among the 300 to 450 seronegative members of the cohort. A peripheral blood sample was collected from each donor, and TCR beta sequencing was performed on peripheral blood mononuclear cells. The Qiagen DNeasy Blood Extraction Kit was used to extract genomic DNA from the blood cell samples. The chain couples TRBV7-2 to TRBJ2-1; TRBD2 is a possible D gene, resting on 5 matching bases. The sequence was collected from a man aged 60-69 years in good health and CMV-seronegative. The source material was PBMCs. At the DNA level, the sequence is TGTGCCAGCATCCTAAGTCCGGGGATGAGGTTGGTGAATGAGCAGTTCTTC. It translates as CASILSPGMRLVNEQFF.